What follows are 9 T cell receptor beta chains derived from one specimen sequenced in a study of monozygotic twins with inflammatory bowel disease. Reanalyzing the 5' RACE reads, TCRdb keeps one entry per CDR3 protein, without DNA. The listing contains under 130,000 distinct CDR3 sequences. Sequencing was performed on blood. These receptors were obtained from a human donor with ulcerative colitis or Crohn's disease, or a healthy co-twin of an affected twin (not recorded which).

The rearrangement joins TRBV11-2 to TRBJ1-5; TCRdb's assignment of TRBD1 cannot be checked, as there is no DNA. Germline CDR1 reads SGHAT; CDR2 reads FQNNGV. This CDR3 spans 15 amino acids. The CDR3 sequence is CASSPKQGSNQPQHF.

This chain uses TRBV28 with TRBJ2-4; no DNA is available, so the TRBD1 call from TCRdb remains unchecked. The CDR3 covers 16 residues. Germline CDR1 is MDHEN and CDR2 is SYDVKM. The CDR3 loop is CASSTSVRETWNMQYF.

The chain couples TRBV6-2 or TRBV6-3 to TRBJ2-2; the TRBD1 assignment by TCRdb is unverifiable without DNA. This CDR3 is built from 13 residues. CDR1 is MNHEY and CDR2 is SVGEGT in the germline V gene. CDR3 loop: CAIGQENTGELFF.

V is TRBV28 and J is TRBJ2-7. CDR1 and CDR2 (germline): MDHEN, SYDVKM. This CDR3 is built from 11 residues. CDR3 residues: CASSLYNEQYF.

The CDR3 loop reads CASSQDASGRTDTQYF. J is TRBJ2-3 and V is TRBV4-3; with no DNA, the TCRdb D assignment of TRBD2 cannot be verified. The CDR3 spans 16 residues. CDR1 and CDR2 (germline): LGHNA, YSLEER.

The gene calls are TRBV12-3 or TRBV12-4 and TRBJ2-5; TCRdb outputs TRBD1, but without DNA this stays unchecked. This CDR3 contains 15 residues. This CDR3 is CASSLARARGETQYF.

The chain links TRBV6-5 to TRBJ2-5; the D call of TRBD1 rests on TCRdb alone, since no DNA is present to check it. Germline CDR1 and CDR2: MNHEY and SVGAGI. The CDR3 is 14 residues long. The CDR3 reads CASSWGQAQETQYF.

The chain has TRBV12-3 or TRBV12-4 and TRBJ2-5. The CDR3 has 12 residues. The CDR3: CASSSHRETQYF.

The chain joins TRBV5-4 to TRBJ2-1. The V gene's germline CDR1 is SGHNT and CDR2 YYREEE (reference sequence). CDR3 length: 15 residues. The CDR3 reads CASSPRRSSYNEQFF.